A single sample gave rise to the 11 T cell receptor beta chains below, sequenced in a study of vaccination and CD4 T cells after COVID-19. These TCRs are of unknown antigen specificity. Documented treatment: roughly 11-day PBMC culture with coronavirus spike peptide pools or control peptides (ViraFEST assay). The Oncomine TCR Beta short-read assay sequenced DNA from cultured CD4+ T cells. TCRdb reprocessed the PCR reads via MiXCR and lists one record per CDR3 protein. The data contain about 13,000 distinct CDR3 sequences, nearly 80% of them singletons. The sequencing sample was made of CD4+ T cells from blood, cultured in vitro. These receptors all stem from a human donor who had recovered from COVID-19.

This chain links TRBV28 with TRBJ1-1; TRBD1 aligns across 8 bases. This CDR3 region has 14 residues. Germline CDR1 is MDHEN and CDR2 is SYDVKM. After removal of 5 bases from V and 11 bases from J, the junction contained 13 bases not matched to a gene. Written as DNA, the CDR3 is TGTGCCAGCAGTCCCACGCGACAGGGGTTGATTGCTTTCTTT. Translated, it gives CASSPTRQGLIAFF.

This clonotype was detected a few times. The chain links TRBV19 to TRBJ1-4, with D possibly matching TRBD1 (5 bases). Trimming took 4 bases from V and 8 from J, leaving 14 bases between them. Germline V gene sequence: CDR1 LNHDA, CDR2 SQIVND (reference sequence). The CDR3 contains 14 residues. Written as DNA, the CDR3 is TGTGCCAGTAGTACCTATGGGTGGGACGAAAAACTGTTTTTT. As protein: CASSTYGWDEKLFF.

V gene TRBV30 combines with J gene TRBJ2-5; tentative D call: TRBD2 (6 bases). Germline V gene sequence: CDR1 GTSNPN, CDR2 SVGIG (reference sequence). The CDR3 extends over 15 amino acids. The V end was cut by 0 bases, the J end by 5 bases, with 16 bases between. DNA of the CDR3: TGTGCCTGGAGTGTAAGGGACTCTTTGCCCGAGACCCAGTACTTC. Translating it yields CAWSVRDSLPETQYF.

CDR3 nucleotides: TGTGCCAGCAGCCTCGGACTAGCGGGAGGAACAGATACGCAGTATTTT. This encodes CASSLGLAGGTDTQYF. The chain uses TRBV7-2 and TRBJ2-3; 14 bases are shared with TRBD2. The germline V gene has CDR1 SGHTA and CDR2 FQGNSA. CDR3 length: 16 residues. Germline trimming cut 5 bases from V and 3 bases from J; bases unmatched to any gene: 4. Looking up the rest from reference TRBV7-2 and TRBJ2-3 gives the full variable domain: GAGVSQSPSNKVTEKGKDVELRCDPISGHTALYWYRQSLGQGLEFLIYFQGNSAPDKSGLPSDRFSAERTGGSVSTLTIQRTQQEDSAVYLCASSLGLAGGTDTQYFGPGTRLTVL.

The chain couples TRBV6-5 to TRBJ1-2, with D possibly TRBD1 on 5 matching bases. Trimming left V 0 bases short and J 5 bases short, with 10 bases between. The CDR3 runs 14 residues. CDR1 is MNHEY and CDR2 is SVGAGI in the germline V gene. This CDR3 is CASSYSGPGYGYTF. In nucleotides, the CDR3 is TGTGCCAGCAGTTACTCCGGGCCAGGGTATGGCTACACCTTC.

The chain uses TRBV27 and TRBJ2-5; 11 positions agree with TRBD2. The CDR3 loop spans 19 amino acids. Unmatched junction bases numbered 13, after V lost 2 bases and J lost 2 bases. The germline V gene has CDR1 MNHEY and CDR2 SMNVEV (reference sequence). The CDR3 region has the DNA TGTGCCAGCAGTTTAAAAGGTAGCGGGAGGGCCGTCTTTCAAGAGACCCAGTACTTC. Its translation: CASSLKGSGRAVFQETQYF.

J is TRBJ1-2 and V is TRBV27; D unresolved. There are 13 residues in the CDR3. CDR1 is MNHEY, CDR2 SMNVEV, per germline (reference sequence). V lost 3 bases and J 2 bases, leaving 7 bases between the germline ends. The CDR3 loop is CASSFRANYGYTF. The CDR3 DNA is TGTGCCAGCAGTTTCCGGGCCAACTATGGCTACACCTTC.

V usage is TRBV12-3 or TRBV12-4 and J usage is TRBJ2-3; maybe TRBD1 (6 bases). V lost 7 bases and J lost 6, with 8 bases in between. CDR3 length equals 11 residues. The CDR3 nucleotides read TGTGCCAGCACAGGGGATGATACGCAGTATTTT. Translation: CASTGDDTQYF.

The CDR3 loop is CASSRLAGSGEQFF. CDR3 sequence (DNA): TGTGCCAGCAGTCGACTAGCGGGATCGGGTGAGCAGTTCTTC. The chain couples TRBV28 to TRBJ2-1, with 11 bases fitting TRBD2. V shed 5 bases, J shed 9 bases, and the junction held 6 bases outside the gene matches. The germline V gene encodes CDR1 MDHEN and CDR2 SYDVKM. This CDR3 is 14 amino acids long. Combining the CDR3 with reference TRBV28 and TRBJ2-1 gives the whole variable domain DVKVTQSSRYLVKRTGEKVFLECVQDMDHENMFWYRQDPGLGLRLIYFSYDVKMKEKGDIPEGYSVSREKKERFSLILESASTNQTSMYLCASSRLAGSGEQFFGPGTRLTVL.

The chain recombines TRBV2 with TRBJ1-2; D perhaps matches TRBD1 (6 bases). The V and J ends lost 7 bases and 2 bases respectively, with 11 bases between them. The CDR3 sequence is 13 residues long. Germline V gene lookup returns CDR1 SNHLY and CDR2 FYNNEI. The CDR3 DNA sequence: TGTGCCAGCAAAGGGGGGAGAAACTATGGCTACACCTTC. This sequence encodes CASKGGRNYGYTF.

This clonotype was detected only once. The chain couples TRBV12-3 or TRBV12-4 to TRBJ2-5; no clear D. The length of the CDR3 is 14 residues. Trimming took off 6 bases at V and 5 bases at J, with 16 bases between the two ends. CDR3 sequence (DNA): TGTGCCAGCAGCGCCATAAGGGCACCCGAGACCCAGTACTTC. This codes for CASSAIRAPETQYF.